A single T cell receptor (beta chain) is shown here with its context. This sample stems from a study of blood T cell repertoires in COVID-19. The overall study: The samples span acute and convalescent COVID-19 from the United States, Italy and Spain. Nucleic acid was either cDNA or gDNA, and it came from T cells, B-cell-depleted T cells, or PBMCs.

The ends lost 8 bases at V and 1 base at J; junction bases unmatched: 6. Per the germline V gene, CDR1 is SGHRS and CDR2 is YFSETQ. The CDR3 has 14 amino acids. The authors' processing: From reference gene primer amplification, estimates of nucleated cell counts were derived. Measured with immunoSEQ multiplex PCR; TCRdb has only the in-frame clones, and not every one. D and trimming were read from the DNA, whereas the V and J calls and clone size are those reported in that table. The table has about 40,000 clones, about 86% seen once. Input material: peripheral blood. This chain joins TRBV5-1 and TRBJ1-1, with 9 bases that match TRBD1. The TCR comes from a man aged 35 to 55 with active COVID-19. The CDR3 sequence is CASHRGRGNTEAFF. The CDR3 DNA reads TGCGCCAGTCACAGGGGGCGCGGGAACACTGAAGCTTTCTTT.